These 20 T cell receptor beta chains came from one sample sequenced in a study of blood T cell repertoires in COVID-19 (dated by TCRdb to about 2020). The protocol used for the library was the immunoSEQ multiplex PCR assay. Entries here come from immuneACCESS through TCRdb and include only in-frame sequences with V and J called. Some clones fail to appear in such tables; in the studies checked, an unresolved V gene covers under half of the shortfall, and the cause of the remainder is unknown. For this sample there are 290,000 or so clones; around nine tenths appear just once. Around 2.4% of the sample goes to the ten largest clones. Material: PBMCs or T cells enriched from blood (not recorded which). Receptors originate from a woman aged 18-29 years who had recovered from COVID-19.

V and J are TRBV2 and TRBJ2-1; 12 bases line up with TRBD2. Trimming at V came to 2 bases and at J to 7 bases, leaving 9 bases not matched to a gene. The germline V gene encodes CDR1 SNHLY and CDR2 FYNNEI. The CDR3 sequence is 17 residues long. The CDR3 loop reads CASSELALAGGVNEQFF. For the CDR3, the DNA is TGTGCCAGCAGTGAATTGGCCCTAGCGGGGGGGGTGAATGAGCAGTTCTTC.

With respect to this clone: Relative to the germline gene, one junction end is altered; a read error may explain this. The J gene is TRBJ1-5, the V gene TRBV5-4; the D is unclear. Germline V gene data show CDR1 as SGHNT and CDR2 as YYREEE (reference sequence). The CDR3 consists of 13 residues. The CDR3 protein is CASSLDPDQPQHF. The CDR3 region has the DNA TGTGCCAGCAGTTTGGATCCGGATCAGCCCCAGCATTTT.

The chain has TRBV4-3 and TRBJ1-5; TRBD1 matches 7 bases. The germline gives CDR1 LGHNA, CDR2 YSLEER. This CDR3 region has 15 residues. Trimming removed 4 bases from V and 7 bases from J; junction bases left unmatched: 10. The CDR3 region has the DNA TGCGCCAGCAGCCCAGAAACAGGGGTCGGGCAGCCCCAGCATTTT. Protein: CASSPETGVGQPQHF.

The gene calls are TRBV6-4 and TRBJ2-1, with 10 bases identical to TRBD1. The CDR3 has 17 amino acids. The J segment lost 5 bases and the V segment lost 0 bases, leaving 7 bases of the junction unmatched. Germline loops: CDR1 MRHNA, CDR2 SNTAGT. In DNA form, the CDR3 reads TGTGCCAGCAGTGACTCATCCGGGACAGGGGCCCACAATGAGCAGTTCTTC. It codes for CASSDSSGTGAHNEQFF.

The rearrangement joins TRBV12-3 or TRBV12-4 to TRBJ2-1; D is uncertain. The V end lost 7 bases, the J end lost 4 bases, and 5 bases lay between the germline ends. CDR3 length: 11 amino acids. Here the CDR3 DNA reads TGTGCCAGCACCCTATACAATGAGCAGTTCTTC. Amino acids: CASTLYNEQFF.

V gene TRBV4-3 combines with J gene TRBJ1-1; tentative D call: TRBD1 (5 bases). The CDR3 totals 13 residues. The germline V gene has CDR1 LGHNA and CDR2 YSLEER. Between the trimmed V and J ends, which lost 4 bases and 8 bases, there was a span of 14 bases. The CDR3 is CASSPIRGREAFF. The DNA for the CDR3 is TGCGCCAGCAGCCCCATCCGGGGGAGGGAAGCTTTCTTT.

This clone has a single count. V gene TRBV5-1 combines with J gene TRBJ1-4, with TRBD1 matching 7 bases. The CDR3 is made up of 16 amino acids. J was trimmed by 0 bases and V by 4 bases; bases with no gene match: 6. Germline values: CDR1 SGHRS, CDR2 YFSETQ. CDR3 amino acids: CASSTRDSTTNEKLFF. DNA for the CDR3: TGCGCCAGCAGCACGCGGGACAGTACAACTAATGAAAAACTGTTTTTT.

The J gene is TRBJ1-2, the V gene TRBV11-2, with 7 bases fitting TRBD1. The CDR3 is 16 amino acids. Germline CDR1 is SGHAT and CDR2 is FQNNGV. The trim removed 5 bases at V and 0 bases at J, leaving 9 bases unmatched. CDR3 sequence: CASSGWGDRANYGYTF. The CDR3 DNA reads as TGTGCCAGCAGCGGATGGGGGGACAGAGCTAACTATGGCTACACCTTC.

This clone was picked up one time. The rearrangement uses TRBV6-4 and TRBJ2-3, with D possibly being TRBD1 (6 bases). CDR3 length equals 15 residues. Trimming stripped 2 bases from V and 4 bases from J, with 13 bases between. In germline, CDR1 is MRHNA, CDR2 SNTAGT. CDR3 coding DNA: TGTGCCAGCAGTGACGGTTCCAGGGGCGCAGATACGCAGTATTTT. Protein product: CASSDGSRGADTQYF.

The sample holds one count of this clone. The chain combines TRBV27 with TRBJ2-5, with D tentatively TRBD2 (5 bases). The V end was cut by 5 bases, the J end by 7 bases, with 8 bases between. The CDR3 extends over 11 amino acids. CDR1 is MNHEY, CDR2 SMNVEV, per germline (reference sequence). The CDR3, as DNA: TGTGCCAGCAGTGCTGAGGGGACCCAGTACTTC. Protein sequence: CASSAEGTQYF.

The CDR3 sequence: CASSLDRSSTDTQYF. CDR3 DNA sequence: TGTGCCAGCAGCCTCGATAGATCTAGCACAGATACGCAGTATTTT. The chain is built from TRBV9 and TRBJ2-3, with D uncertain. The length of the CDR3 is 15 residues. In germline, CDR1 is SGDLS, CDR2 YYNGEE. With 4 bases removed from V and 0 bases from J, the gap between germline ends came to 12 bases.

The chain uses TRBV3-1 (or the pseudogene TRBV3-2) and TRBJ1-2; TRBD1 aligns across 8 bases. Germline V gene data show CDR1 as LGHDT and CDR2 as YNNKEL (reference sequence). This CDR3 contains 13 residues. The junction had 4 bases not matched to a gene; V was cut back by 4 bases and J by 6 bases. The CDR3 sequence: CASSPRGRNGYTF. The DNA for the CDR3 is TGTGCCAGCAGCCCCAGGGGGCGGAATGGCTACACCTTC.

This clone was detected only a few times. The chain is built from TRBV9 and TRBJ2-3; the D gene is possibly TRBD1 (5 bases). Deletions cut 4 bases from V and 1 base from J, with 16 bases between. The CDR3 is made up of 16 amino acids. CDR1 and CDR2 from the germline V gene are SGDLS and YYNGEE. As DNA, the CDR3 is TGTGCCAGCAGCCTTAGTCTAGGGGCCGGCACAGATACGCAGTATTTT. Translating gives CASSLSLGAGTDTQYF.

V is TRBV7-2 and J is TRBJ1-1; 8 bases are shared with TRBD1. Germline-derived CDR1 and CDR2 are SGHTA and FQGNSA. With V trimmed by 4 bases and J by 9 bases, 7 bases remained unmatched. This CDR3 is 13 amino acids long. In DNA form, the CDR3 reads TGTGCCAGCAGCTCAAGAGGACAGGGTCAAGCTTTCTTT. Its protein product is CASSSRGQGQAFF.

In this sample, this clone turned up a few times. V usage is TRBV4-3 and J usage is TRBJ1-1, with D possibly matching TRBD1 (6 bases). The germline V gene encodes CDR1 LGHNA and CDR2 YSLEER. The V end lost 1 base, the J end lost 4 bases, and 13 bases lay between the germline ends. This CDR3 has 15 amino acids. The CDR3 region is CASSQVPGVATEAFF. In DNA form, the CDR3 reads TGCGCCAGCAGCCAAGTGCCAGGGGTGGCCACTGAAGCTTTCTTT.

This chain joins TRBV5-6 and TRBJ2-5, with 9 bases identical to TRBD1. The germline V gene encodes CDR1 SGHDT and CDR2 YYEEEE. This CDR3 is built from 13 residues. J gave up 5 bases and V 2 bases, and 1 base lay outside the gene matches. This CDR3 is CASSFDRGETQYF. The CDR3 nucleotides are TGTGCCAGCAGCTTTGACAGGGGGGAGACCCAGTACTTC.

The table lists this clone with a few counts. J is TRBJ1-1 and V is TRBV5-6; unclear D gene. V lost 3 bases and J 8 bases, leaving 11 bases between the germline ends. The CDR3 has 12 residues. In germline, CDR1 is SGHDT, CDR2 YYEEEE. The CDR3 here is CASSSTLAEAFF. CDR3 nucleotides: TGTGCCAGCAGCTCCACCTTAGCAGAAGCTTTCTTT.

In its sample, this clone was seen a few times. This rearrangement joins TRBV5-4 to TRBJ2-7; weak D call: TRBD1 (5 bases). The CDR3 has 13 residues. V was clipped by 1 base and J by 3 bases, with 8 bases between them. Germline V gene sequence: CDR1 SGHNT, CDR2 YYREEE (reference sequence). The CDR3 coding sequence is TGTGCCAGCAGCTTGCAGGGAATCTACGAGCAGTACTTC. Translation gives CASSLQGIYEQYF.

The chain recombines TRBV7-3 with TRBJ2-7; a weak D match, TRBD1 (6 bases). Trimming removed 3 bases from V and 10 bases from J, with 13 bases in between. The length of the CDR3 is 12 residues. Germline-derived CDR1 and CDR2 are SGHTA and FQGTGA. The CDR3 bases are TGTGCCAGCAGCTTCGACTTAGGGGGACAGTACTTC. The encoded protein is CASSFDLGGQYF.

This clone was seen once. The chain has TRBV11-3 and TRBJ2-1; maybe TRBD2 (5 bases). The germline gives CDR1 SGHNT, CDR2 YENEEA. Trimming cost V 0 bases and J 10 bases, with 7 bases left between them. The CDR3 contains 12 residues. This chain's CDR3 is CASSLDWEEQFF. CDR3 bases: TGTGCCAGCAGCTTAGACTGGGAGGAGCAGTTCTTC.